This TCR beta chain stems from a study of cytomegalovirus exposure and HLA in healthy donors. PCR primers comprised 60 Vbeta and 13 Jbeta primers. Sequencing used immunoSEQ multiplex PCR; TCRdb keeps in-frame clones, though not all of them. This table has some 200,000 clones, over 75% appearing once. Healthy people donating bone marrow made up the donors. Study outcomes and limitations: The investigators catalogued 180 or so TCR beta chains as cytomegalovirus-associated. As immune exposure information, only CMV serostatus was available. Rarity held for most TCR sequences, but there were some public TCRs that occurred in many donors.

In this sample, this clone turned up a few times. Its antigen remains unknown. At one of its ends the junction is not consistent with the germline gene, which may arise from a read error. The CDR3 covers 14 residues. The V gene's germline CDR1 is SSHAT and CDR2 FNYEAQ (reference sequence). V usage is TRBV7-7 and J usage is TRBJ2-3, with D unresolved. The sequence came from a woman under 40 in good health and CMV-seronegative. Sequencing used PBMCs. The CDR3 region has the DNA TGTGCTAGCAGCTGGAGCGCAAGCACAGATACGCAGTATTTT. It yields the protein CASSWSASTDTQYF.